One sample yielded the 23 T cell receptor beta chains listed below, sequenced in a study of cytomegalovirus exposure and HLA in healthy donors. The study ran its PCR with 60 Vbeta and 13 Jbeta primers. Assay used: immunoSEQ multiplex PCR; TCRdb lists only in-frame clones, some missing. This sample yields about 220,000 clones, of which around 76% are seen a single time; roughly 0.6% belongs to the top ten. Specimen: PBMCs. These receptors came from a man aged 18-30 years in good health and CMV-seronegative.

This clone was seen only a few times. This CDR3 is CASSPNQAWSTDTQYF. The DNA for the CDR3 is TGTGCCAGCAGCCCAAATCAAGCGTGGAGCACAGATACGCAGTATTTT. The V call is TRBV14, the J call TRBJ2-3; D remains unclear. The V gene's germline CDR1 is SGHDN and CDR2 FVKESK. CDR3 length: 16 residues. V lost 4 bases to trimming and J lost 0 bases, with 14 bases between them.

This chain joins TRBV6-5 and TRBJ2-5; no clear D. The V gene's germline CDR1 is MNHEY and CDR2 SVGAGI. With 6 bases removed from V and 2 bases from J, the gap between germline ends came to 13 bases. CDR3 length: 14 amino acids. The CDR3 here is CASRWQELQETQYF. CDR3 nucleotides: TGTGCCAGCAGGTGGCAGGAACTTCAAGAGACCCAGTACTTC.

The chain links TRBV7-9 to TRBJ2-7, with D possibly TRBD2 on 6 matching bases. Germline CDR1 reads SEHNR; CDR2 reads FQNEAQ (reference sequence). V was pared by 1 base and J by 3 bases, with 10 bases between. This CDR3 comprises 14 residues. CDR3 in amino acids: CASSLEWTNYEQYF. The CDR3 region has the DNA TGTGCCAGCAGCTTAGAATGGACTAACTACGAGCAGTACTTC.

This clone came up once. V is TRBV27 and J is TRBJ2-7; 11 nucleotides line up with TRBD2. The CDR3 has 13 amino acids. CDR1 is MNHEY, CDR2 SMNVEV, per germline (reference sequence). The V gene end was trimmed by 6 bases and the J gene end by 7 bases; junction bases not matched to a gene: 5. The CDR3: CASRLAGVLEQYF. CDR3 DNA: TGTGCCAGCAGACTAGCGGGAGTATTAGAGCAGTACTTC.

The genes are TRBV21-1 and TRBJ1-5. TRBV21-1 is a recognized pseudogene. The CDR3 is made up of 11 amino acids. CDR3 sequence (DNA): TGTGCCAGTCCTGTCAATCAGCCCCAGCATTTT. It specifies CASPVNQPQHF.

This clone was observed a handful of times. CDR3 in amino acids: CASSLVGGGAEQYF. CDR3 sequence (DNA): TGTGCCAGCAGCTTGGTGGGGGGAGGGGCCGAGCAGTACTTC. This chain uses TRBV5-4 with TRBJ2-7, with TRBD2 matching over 7 bases. Germline trimming cut 0 bases from V and 6 bases from J; bases unmatched to any gene: 6. CDR1 is SGHNT and CDR2 is YYREEE in the germline V gene (reference sequence). The length of the CDR3 is 14 residues.

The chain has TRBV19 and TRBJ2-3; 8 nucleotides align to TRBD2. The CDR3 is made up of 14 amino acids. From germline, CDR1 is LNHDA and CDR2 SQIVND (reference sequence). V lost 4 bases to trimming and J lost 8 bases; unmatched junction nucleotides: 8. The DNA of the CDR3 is TGTGCCAGTAGTACAGGGACTAGAAGCGGTACGCAGTATTTT. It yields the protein CASSTGTRSGTQYF.

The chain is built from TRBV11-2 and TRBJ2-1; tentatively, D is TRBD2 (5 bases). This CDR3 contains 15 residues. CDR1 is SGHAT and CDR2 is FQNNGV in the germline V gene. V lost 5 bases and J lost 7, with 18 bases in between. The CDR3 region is CASSLTPVPGNEQFF. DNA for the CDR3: TGTGCCAGCAGCCTCACCCCCGTTCCGGGGAATGAGCAGTTCTTC. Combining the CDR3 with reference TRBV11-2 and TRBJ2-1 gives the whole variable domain EAGVAQSPRYKIIEKRQSVAFWCNPISGHATLYWYQQILGQGPKLLIQFQNNGVVDDSQLPKDRFSAERLKGVDSTLKIQPAKLEDSAVYLCASSLTPVPGNEQFFGPGTRLTVL.

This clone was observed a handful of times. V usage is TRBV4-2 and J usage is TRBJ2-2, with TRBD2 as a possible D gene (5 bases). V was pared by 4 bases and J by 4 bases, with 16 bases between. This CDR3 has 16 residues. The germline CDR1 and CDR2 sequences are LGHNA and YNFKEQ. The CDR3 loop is CASSPASGVGTGELFF. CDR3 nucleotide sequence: TGTGCCAGCAGCCCAGCCTCCGGGGTGGGCACCGGGGAGCTGTTTTTT.

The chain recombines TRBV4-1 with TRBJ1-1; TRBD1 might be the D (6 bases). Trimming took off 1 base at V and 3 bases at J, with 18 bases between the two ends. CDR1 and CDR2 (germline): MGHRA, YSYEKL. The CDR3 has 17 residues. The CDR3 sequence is CASSQVTGLRSDTEAFF. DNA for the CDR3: TGCGCCAGCAGCCAAGTTACAGGGTTAAGATCGGACACTGAAGCTTTCTTT.

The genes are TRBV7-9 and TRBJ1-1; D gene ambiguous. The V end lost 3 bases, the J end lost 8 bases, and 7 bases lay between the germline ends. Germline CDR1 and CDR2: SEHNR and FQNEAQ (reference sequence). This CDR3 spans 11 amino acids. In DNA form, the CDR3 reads TGTGCCAGCAGCTTTTTTAAAGAAGCTTTCTTT. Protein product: CASSFFKEAFF.

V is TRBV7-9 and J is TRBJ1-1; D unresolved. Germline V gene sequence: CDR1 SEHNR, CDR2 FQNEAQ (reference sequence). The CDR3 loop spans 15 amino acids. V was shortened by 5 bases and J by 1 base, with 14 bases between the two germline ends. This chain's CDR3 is CASSPFWGENTEAFF. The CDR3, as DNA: TGTGCCAGCAGCCCATTTTGGGGAGAGAACACTGAAGCTTTCTTT.

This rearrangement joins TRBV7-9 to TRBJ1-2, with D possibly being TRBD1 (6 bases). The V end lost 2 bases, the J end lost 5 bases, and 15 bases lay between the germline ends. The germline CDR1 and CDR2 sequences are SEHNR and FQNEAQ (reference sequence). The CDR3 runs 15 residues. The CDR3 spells CASSLSAQGSYGYTF. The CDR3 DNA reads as TGTGCCAGCAGCTTAAGTGCTCAGGGGTCGTATGGCTACACCTTC.

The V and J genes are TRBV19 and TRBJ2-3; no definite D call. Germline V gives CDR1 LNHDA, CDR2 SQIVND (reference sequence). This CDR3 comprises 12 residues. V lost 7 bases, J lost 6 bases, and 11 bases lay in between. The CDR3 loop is CASTSLGDTQYF. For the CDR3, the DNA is TGTGCCAGTACTTCACTCGGGGATACGCAGTATTTT.

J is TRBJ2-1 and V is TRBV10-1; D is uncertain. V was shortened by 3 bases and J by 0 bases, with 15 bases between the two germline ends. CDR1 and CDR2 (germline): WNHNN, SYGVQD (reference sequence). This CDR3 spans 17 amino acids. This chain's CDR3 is CASSDSDAQSSYNEQFF. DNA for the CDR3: TGCGCCAGCAGTGATTCCGACGCACAGAGCTCCTACAATGAGCAGTTCTTC.

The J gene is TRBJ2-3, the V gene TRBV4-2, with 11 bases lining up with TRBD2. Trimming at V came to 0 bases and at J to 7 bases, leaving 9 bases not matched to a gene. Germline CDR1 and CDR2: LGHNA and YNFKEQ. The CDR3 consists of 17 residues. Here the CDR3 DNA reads TGTGCCAGCAGCCAAGATTTTAGGCTAGCGGGAGGAAATACGCAGTATTTT. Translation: CASSQDFRLAGGNTQYF.

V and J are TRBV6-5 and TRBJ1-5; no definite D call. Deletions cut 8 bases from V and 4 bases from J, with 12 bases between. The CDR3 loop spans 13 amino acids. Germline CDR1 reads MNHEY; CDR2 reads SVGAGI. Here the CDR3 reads CASSPGLNQPQHF. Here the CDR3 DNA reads TGTGCCAGCTCCCCCGGGTTGAATCAGCCCCAGCATTTT.

CDR3 sequence: CASSTWDLLKQETQYF. The CDR3 DNA follows: TGTGCCAGCAGTACCTGGGACTTGTTAAAACAAGAGACCCAGTACTTC. V usage is TRBV27 and J usage is TRBJ2-5, with D maybe TRBD2 (6 bases). V lost 5 bases to trimming and J lost 2 bases, with 18 bases between them. CDR3 length: 16 residues. The germline CDR1 and CDR2 sequences are MNHEY and SMNVEV (reference sequence).

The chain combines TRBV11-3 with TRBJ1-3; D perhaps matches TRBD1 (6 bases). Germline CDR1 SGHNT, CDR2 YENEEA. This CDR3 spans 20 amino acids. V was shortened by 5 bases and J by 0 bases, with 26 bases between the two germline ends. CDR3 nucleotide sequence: TGTGCCAGCAGCCCGGGCCGTTACAGGGTGAATTCAGGCTCTGGAAACACCATATATTTT. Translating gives CASSPGRYRVNSGSGNTIYF.

This CDR3 reads CASSDAGTDTQYF. In nucleotides, the CDR3 is TGTGCCAGCAGTGACGCAGGAACAGATACGCAGTATTTT. J is TRBJ2-3 and V is TRBV6-5; D gene unclear. The V gene's germline CDR1 is MNHEY and CDR2 SVGAGI. There are 13 residues in the CDR3. Trimming removed 5 bases from V and 3 bases from J, with 9 bases in between.

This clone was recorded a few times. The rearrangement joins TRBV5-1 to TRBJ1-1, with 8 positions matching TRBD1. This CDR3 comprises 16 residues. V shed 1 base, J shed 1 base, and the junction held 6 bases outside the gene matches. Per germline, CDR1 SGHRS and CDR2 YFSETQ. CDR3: CASSLTYRGANTEAFF. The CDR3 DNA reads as TGCGCCAGCAGCTTGACCTACAGGGGGGCGAACACTGAAGCTTTCTTT.

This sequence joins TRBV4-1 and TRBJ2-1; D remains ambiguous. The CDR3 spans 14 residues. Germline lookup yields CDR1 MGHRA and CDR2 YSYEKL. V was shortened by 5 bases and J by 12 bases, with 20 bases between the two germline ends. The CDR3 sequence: CASSARSLPSGQFF. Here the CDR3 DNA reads TGCGCCAGCAGCGCCCGGAGTCTCCCCTCGGGGCAGTTCTTC.

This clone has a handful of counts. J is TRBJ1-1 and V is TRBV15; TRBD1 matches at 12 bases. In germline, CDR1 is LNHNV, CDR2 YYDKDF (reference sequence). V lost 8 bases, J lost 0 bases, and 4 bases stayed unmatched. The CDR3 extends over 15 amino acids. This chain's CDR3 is CATGGTGGMNTEAFF. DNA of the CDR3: TGTGCCACCGGAGGGACAGGGGGCATGAACACTGAAGCTTTCTTT.